What follows is one TCR beta chain and its context. What it binds is unknown. With a much larger clone just one base away, this may be a read error. The sample originates from a study of human T cells and chemical hapten exposure. Whole-study findings and limits: Expanded TCRs formed significantly more large CDR3 similarity clusters than controls.

Time point denoted: pre-sensitization, week 0. As for treatment: therapeutic diphenylcyclopropenone sensitization with weekly scalp DPC. Using its own MiXCR run on the RACE reads, TCRdb lists one record per CDR3 protein. The table records about 62,000 distinct CDR3 sequences, 6.7% of them present only once. The CDR3 has 15 amino acids. The germline V gene has CDR1 SEHNR and CDR2 FQNEAQ (reference sequence). With 8 bases removed from V and 4 bases from J, the gap between germline ends came to 21 bases. This TCR was recovered from a woman aged 25 to 39 with alopecia areata. Some clones in this sample may be carry-over from other donors' samples. The V call is TRBV7-9, the J call TRBJ2-7; D may match TRBD1 or TRBD2 (5 bases each). The material was whole blood, obtained in connection with sensitization to the hapten diphenylcyclopropenone (DPC). CDR3 DNA sequence: TGTGCCAGCGGCTACCCCGACGGGACGCGTTACGAGCAGTACTTC. This sequence encodes CASGYPDGTRYEQYF. The full variable domain, its missing parts supplied by reference TRBV7-9 and TRBJ2-7, is DTGVSQNPRHKITKRGQNVTFRCDPISEHNRLYWYRQTLGQGPEFLTYFQNEAQLEKSRLLSDRFSAERPKGSFSTLEIQRTEQGDSAMYLCASGYPDGTRYEQYFGPGTRLTVT.